The present entry profiles one TCR beta chain with its context. The CDR3 covers 16 residues. The trim removed 6 bases at V and 9 bases at J, leaving 12 bases unmatched. Per germline, CDR1 ENHRY and CDR2 SYGVKD. Then a second PCR, running about 6 to 12 cycles, was carried out with a sample-barcoded 5' primer and a J-beta primer mix. TCRdb itself ran the 5' RACE reads through MiXCR, one entry per CDR3 protein. The data contain more than 1.4 million distinct CDR3 sequences, approximately 42% of them seen just once; the ten biggest clones take up 6.5% to 10%. These data originate in a study of blood T cells in healthy people across ages.

Sequenced: blood. The sequence was collected from a woman between 18 and 30 years old in good health. The chain has TRBV10-3 and TRBJ2-1; 12 nucleotides line up with TRBD2. CDR3 nucleotide sequence: TGTGCCATCAGCCTCCAGACTAGCGGGGGAATAGGTGAGCAGTTCTTC. Its protein is CAISLQTSGGIGEQFF.